These T cell receptor beta chains were read from a single sample in a study of T cell clusters in autoimmune cytopenias. For each CDR3 protein, TCRdb gives one entry from its re-call of the multiplex PCR reads, without DNA. The repertoire table contains 5,000 to 6,500 distinct CDR3 sequences. Specimen: peripheral blood. The receptors stem from a human donor with an autoimmune cytopenia or autoimmune hepatitis (not recorded which). Each CDR3 is given with its conserved first and last residue. Fields, in order: clone size, V gene, J gene, CDR3 protein. Size is stated for part of the rows, as once, few or many counts, or as a class when the clone is expanded.

clone size: medium-sized; V gene: TRBV19; J gene: TRBJ2-7; CDR3 protein: CASSIGEGGSYEQYF
clone size: medium-sized; V gene: TRBV6-5; J gene: TRBJ1-6; CDR3 protein: CASSSSSHATGSNSPLHF
clone size: medium-sized; V gene: TRBV18; J gene: TRBJ1-2; CDR3 protein: CASSPGRGSNYGYTF
clone size: .; V gene: TRBV7-2; J gene: TRBJ2-5; CDR3 protein: CASSPDRGQETQYF
clone size: .; V gene: TRBV18; J gene: TRBJ2-7; CDR3 protein: CASSPRTSGRHEQYF
clone size: medium-sized; V gene: TRBV6-5; J gene: TRBJ2-4; CDR3 protein: CASSQGRPQNIQYF
clone size: .; V gene: TRBV6-5; J gene: TRBJ1-1; CDR3 protein: CASSYLGSRPEAFF
clone size: medium-sized; V gene: TRBV30; J gene: TRBJ2-1; CDR3 protein: CASSGLAGGSYNEQFF
clone size: .; V gene: TRBV14; J gene: TRBJ2-1; CDR3 protein: CASSQDLALAGGDEQFF
clone size: .; V gene: TRBV6-6; J gene: TRBJ1-1; CDR3 protein: CASSYQVVAFF
clone size: medium-sized; V gene: TRBV5-1; J gene: TRBJ2-2; CDR3 protein: CASSFRGTGELFF
clone size: .; V gene: TRBV5-5; J gene: TRBJ1-1; CDR3 protein: CASSVDSLNTEAFF
clone size: .; V gene: TRBV5-1; J gene: TRBJ1-1; CDR3 protein: CASSLKGGVNTEAFF
clone size: .; V gene: TRBV6-5; J gene: TRBJ1-3; CDR3 protein: CASSYSAVRSTGNTIYF
clone size: .; V gene: TRBV27; J gene: TRBJ1-5; CDR3 protein: CARRGGRLCNQPQHF